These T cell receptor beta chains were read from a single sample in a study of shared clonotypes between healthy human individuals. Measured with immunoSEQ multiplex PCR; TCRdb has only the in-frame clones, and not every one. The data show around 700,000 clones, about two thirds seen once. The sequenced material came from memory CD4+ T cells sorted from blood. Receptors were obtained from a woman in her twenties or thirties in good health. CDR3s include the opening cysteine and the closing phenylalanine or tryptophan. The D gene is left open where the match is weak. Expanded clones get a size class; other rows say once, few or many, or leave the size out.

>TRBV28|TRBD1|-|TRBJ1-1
CASRRTGGKFGAFF
TGTGCCAGCAGGAGGACAGGTGGAAAGTTTGGGGCTTTCTTT
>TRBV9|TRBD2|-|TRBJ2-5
CASSVGAGGSGEETQYF
TGTGCCAGCAGCGTAGGGGCGGGCGGGAGCGGGGAAGAGACCCAGTACTTC
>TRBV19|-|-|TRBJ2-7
CASRNQGGSYEQYF
TGTGCCAGTAGGAATCAGGGAGGATCCTACGAGCAGTACTTC
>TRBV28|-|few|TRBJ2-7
CASRALGGSYEQYF
TGTGCCAGCAGGGCCTTAGGCGGCTCCTACGAGCAGTACTTC
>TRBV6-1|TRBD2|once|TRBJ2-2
CASSDIAGDTGELFF
TGTGCCAGCAGTGATATAGCGGGAGACACCGGGGAGCTGTTTTTT
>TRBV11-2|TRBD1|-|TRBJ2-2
CASSPGQGGYTGELFF
TGTGCCAGCAGCCCGGGACAGGGGGGATACACCGGGGAGCTGTTTTTT
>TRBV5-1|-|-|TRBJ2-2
CASSRAVQANTGELFF
TGCGCCAGCAGCCGGGCGGTCCAGGCGAACACCGGGGAGCTGTTTTTT
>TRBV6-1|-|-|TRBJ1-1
CASSERAWNTEAFF
TGTGCCAGCAGTGAACGGGCCTGGAACACTGAAGCTTTCTTT
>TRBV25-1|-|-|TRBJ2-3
CASSVKSTDTQYF
TGTGCCAGCAGTGTTAAGAGCACAGATACGCAGTATTTT
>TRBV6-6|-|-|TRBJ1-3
CASSYDIGNTIYF
TGTGCCAGCAGTTACGATATTGGAAACACCATATATTTT
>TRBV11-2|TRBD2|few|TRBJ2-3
CASSLLAGGFTDTQYF
TGTGCCAGCAGTCTACTAGCGGGAGGGTTCACAGATACGCAGTATTTT
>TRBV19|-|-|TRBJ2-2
CASSGQGNTGELFF
TGTGCCAGTAGCGGGCAGGGGAACACCGGGGAGCTGTTTTTT
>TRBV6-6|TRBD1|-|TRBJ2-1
CASSYHQGAADEQFF
TGTGCCAGCAGTTACCACCAGGGGGCGGCGGATGAGCAGTTCTTC
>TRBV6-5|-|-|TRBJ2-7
CASSPVDVKFDEQYF
TGTGCCAGCAGCCCGGTGGATGTTAAGTTCGACGAGCAGTACTTC
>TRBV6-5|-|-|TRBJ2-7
CASTERQTSYEQYF
TGTGCCAGCACCGAGCGACAGACGTCCTACGAGCAGTACTTC
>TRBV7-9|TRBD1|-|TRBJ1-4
CASSPNRGLAEKLFF
TGTGCCAGCAGCCCAAACAGGGGGTTGGCTGAAAAACTGTTTTTT
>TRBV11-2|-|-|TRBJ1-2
CASSPILRIKNGYTF
TGTGCCAGCAGCCCGATACTTCGGATCAAAAATGGCTACACCTTC
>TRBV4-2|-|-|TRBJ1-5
CASSQDRAQPQHF
TGTGCCAGCAGCCAAGACAGGGCTCAGCCCCAGCATTTT
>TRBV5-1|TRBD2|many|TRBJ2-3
CASSVRPGTSGSTDTQYF
TGCGCCAGCAGCGTACGCCCAGGGACTAGCGGGAGCACAGATACGCAGTATTTT
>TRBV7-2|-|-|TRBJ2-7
CASSSPPWYEQYF
TGTGCCAGCAGCTCACCTCCCTGGTACGAGCAGTACTTC
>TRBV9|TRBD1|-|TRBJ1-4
CASSAWDSGDEKLFF
TGTGCCAGCAGCGCGTGGGACAGCGGGGATGAAAAACTGTTTTTT
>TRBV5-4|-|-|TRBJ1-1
CASSPGGTPTEAFF
TGTGCCAGCAGCCCGGGCGGCACTCCCACTGAAGCTTTCTTT
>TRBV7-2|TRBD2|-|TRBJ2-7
CASSASGTSGSPYEQYF
TGTGCCAGCAGCGCCTCCGGGACTAGCGGGAGTCCCTACGAGCAGTACTTC
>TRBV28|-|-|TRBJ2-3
CASSQTSGGTQYF
TGTGCCAGCAGTCAAACTAGTGGAGGGACGCAGTATTTT
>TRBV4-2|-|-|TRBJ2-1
CASSQGVGGSNEQFF
TGTGCCAGCAGCCAAGGGGTGGGGGGATCGAATGAGCAGTTCTTC